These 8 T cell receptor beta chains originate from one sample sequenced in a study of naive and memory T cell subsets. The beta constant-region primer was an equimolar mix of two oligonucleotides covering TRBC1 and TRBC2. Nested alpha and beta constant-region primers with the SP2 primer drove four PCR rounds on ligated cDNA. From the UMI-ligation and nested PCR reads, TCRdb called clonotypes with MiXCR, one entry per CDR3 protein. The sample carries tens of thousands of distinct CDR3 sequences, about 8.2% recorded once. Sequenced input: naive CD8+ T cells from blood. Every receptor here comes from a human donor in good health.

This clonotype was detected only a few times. The CDR3 sequence: CASSPQDRNQPQHF. DNA of the CDR3: TGTGCCAGCAGCCCACAGGACCGCAATCAGCCCCAGCATTTT. J is TRBJ1-5 and V is TRBV6-6, with D tentatively TRBD1 (5 bases). Germline assignment: CDR1 MNHNY and CDR2 SVGAGI (reference sequence). V lost 6 bases, J lost 2 bases, and 11 bases lay in between. This CDR3 has 14 amino acids.

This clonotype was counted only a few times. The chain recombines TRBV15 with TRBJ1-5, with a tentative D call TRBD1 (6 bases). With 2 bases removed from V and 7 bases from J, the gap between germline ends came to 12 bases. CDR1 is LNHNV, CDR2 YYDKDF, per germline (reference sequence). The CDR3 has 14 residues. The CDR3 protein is CATSRRQAMQPQHF. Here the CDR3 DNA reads TGTGCCACCAGCAGACGACAGGCAATGCAGCCCCAGCATTTT. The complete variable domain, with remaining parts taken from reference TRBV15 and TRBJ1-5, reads DAMVIQNPRYQVTQFGKPVTLSCSQTLNHNVMYWYQQKSSQAPKLLFHYYDKDFNNEADTPDNFQSRRPNTSFCFLDIRSPGLGDTAMYLCATSRRQAMQPQHFGDGTRLSIL.

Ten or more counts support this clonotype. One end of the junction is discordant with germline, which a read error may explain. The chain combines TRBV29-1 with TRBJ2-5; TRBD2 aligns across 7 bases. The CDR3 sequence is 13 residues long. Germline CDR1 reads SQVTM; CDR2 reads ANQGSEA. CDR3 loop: CSVEAGLRETQYF. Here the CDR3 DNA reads TGCAGCGTCGAAGCGGGGCTTCGGGAGACCCAGTACTTC.

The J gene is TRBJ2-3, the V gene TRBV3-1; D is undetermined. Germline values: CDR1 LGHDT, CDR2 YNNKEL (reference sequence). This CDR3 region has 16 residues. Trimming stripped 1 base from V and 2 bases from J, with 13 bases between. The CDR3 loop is CASSQGVGGTTDTQYF. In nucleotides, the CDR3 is TGTGCCAGCAGCCAAGGGGTGGGCGGTACCACAGATACGCAGTATTTT.

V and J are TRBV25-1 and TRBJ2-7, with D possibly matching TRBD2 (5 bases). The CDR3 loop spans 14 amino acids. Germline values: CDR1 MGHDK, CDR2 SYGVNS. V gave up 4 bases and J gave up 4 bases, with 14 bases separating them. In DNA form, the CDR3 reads TGTGCCAGCAGTGTAGGCACGGAGGTTTACGAGCAGTACTTC. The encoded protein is CASSVGTEVYEQYF.

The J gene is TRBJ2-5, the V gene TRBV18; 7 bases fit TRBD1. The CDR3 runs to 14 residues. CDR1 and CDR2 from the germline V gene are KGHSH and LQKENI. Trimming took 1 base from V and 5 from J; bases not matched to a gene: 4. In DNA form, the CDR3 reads TGTGCCAGCTCACCACAGGGGGCTGGGGAGACCCAGTACTTC. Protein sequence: CASSPQGAGETQYF.

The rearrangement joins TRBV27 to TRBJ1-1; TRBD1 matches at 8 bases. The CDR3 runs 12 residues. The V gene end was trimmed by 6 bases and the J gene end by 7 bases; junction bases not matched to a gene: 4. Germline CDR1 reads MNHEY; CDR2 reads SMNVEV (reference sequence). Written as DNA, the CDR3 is TGTGCCAGCAGCACAGGGGGATTTGAAGCTTTCTTT. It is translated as CASSTGGFEAFF.

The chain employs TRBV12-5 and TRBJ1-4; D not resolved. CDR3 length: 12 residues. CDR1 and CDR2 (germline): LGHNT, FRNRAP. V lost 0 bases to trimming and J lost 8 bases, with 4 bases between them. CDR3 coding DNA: TGTGCTAGTGGTTTGGTAATGGAAAAACTGTTTTTT. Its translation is CASGLVMEKLFF.